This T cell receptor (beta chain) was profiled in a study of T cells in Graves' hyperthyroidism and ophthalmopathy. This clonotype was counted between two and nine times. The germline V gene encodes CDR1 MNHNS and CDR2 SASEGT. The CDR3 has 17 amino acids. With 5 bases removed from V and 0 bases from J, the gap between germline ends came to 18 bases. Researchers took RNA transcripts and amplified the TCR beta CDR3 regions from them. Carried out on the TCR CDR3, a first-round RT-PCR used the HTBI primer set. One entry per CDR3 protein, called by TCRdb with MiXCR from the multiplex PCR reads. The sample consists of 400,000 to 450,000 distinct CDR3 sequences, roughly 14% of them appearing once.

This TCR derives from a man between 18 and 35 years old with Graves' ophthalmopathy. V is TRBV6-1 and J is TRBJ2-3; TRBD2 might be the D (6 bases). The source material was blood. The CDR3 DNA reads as TGTGCCAGCAGTTGGAGGGTAGTGGGTACTAGCACAGATACGCAGTATTTT. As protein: CASSWRVVGTSTDTQYF.